Shown below are 16 T cell receptor beta chains from a single sample sequenced in a study of blood T cell repertoires in COVID-19. Sequencing used immunoSEQ multiplex PCR; TCRdb keeps in-frame clones, though not all of them. Of some 50,000 clones listed, approximately 90% are singletons. The specimen was peripheral blood. The receptors shown here come from a woman in her 70s with active COVID-19.

J is TRBJ2-3 and V is TRBV6-5; D is ambiguous. Germline CDR1 and CDR2: MNHEY and SVGAGI. This CDR3 contains 12 residues. The V and J ends lost 3 bases and 4 bases respectively, with 5 bases between them. The CDR3 sequence: CASSYEPDTQYF. The CDR3, as DNA: TGTGCCAGCAGTTATGAGCCAGATACGCAGTATTTT.

This sequence joins TRBV19 and TRBJ1-5; 7 bases align to TRBD1. CDR1 and CDR2 from the germline V gene are LNHDA and SQIVND (reference sequence). J lost 6 bases, V lost 6 bases, and 8 bases had no gene match. This CDR3 has 14 amino acids. CDR3 DNA sequence: TGTGCCAGTAGGACAGGGCAATACGCTCAGCCCCAGCATTTT. It encodes CASRTGQYAQPQHF.

The chain has TRBV7-9 and TRBJ2-5; unclear D gene. The CDR3 runs to 12 residues. Germline V gene sequence: CDR1 SEHNR, CDR2 FQNEAQ (reference sequence). V was pared by 5 bases and J by 7 bases, with 11 bases between. The CDR3 loop reads CASSVLPGTQYF. DNA of the CDR3: TGTGCCAGCAGCGTACTTCCGGGGACCCAGTACTTC.

This clone was recorded only once. CDR3 loop: CASSGTGGFQPQHF. The CDR3 bases are TGTGCCAGCAGTGGGACAGGGGGCTTTCAGCCCCAGCATTTT. This rearrangement joins TRBV2 to TRBJ1-5, with 11 bases fitting TRBD1. The ends lost 4 bases at V and 6 bases at J; junction bases unmatched: 2. Germline lookup yields CDR1 SNHLY and CDR2 FYNNEI. The CDR3 runs to 14 residues.

The V gene is TRBV7-9, the J gene TRBJ2-3; D is uncertain. The germline V gene encodes CDR1 SEHNR and CDR2 FQNEAQ (reference sequence). This CDR3 has 16 amino acids. The V and J ends lost 6 bases and 2 bases respectively, with 18 bases between them. Here the CDR3 DNA reads TGTGCCAGCAGTGAGGCTGTGAGTTCTTCCACAGATACGCAGTATTTT. Its translation is CASSEAVSSSTDTQYF.

J is TRBJ2-7 and V is TRBV7-9; 8 nucleotides line up with TRBD1. The junction had 8 bases not matched to a gene; V was cut back by 5 bases and J by 5 bases. The CDR3 consists of 14 residues. Per the germline V gene, CDR1 is SEHNR and CDR2 is FQNEAQ (reference sequence). The CDR3 bases are TGTGCCAGCAGCCCCGGACAGGGTATCGACGAGCAGTACTTC. The encoded protein is CASSPGQGIDEQYF. The full variable domain, in which reference TRBV7-9 and TRBJ2-7 provide the parts outside the CDR3, is DTGVSQNPRHKITKRGQNVTFRCDPISEHNRLYWYRQTLGQGPEFLTYFQNEAQLEKSRLLSDRFSAERPKGSFSTLEIQRTEQGDSAMYLCASSPGQGIDEQYFGPGTRLTVT.

Here the CDR3 DNA reads TGTGCCTGGGACGGGGGAGTCTTGTATGGCTACACCTTC. This codes for CAWDGGVLYGYTF. J is TRBJ1-2 and V is TRBV30, with a weak D call TRBD1 (5 bases). The CDR3 is made up of 13 amino acids. V lost 5 bases and J lost 5, with 15 bases in between. Germline CDR1 is GTSNPN and CDR2 is SVGIG (reference sequence).

The chain has TRBV3-1 (or the pseudogene TRBV3-2) and TRBJ2-6, with D perhaps TRBD1 (6 bases). This CDR3 has 16 amino acids. V was pared by 3 bases and J by 1 base, with 10 bases between. In germline, CDR1 is LGHDT, CDR2 YNNKEL (reference sequence). The CDR3 reads CASSQGTGSGANVLTF. The CDR3 DNA sequence: TGTGCCAGCAGCCAGGGTACAGGGTCTGGGGCCAACGTCCTGACTTTC.

This chain joins TRBV10-3 and TRBJ1-1; perhaps TRBD1 as D (6 bases). This CDR3 spans 16 amino acids. CDR1 and CDR2 from the germline V gene are ENHRY and SYGVKD. V was cut by 0 bases and J by 1 base, with 12 bases left in between. The CDR3 nucleotides are TGTGCCATCAGTGAGTCAACAGGGAGAAGGAACACTGAAGCTTTCTTT. Its translation is CAISESTGRRNTEAFF.

This chain joins TRBV5-5 and TRBJ2-5, with TRBD2 matching over 14 bases. CDR1 and CDR2 from the germline V gene are SGHKS and YYEKEE (reference sequence). The length of the CDR3 is 16 residues. Losses at the gene ends were 3 bases for V and 5 bases for J; bases not matched to a gene: 6. CDR3 region: CASSSGLAGVSETQYF. The CDR3 DNA reads as TGTGCCAGCAGCTCGGGACTAGCGGGAGTCTCCGAGACCCAGTACTTC.

The chain recombines TRBV10-3 with TRBJ2-3; the match to TRBD2 covers 7 bases. The germline gives CDR1 ENHRY, CDR2 SYGVKD. The CDR3 length is 16 residues. V was pared by 0 bases and J by 2 bases, with 5 bases of the junction left unmatched. CDR3: CAISESGERDTDTQYF. DNA of the CDR3: TGTGCCATCAGTGAGTCTGGGGAGCGGGACACAGATACGCAGTATTTT.

This chain uses TRBV7-3 with TRBJ2-1; 7 bases are a match to TRBD2. Germline V gene data show CDR1 as SGHTA and CDR2 as FQGTGA. Trimming at V came to 2 bases and at J to 5 bases, leaving 12 bases not matched to a gene. The CDR3 sequence is 17 residues long. The CDR3 sequence: CASSLHPRGRFDNEQFF. The CDR3 DNA is TGTGCCAGCAGCTTACACCCTCGCGGGAGATTTGACAATGAGCAGTTCTTC.

The V and J genes are TRBV7-9 and TRBJ1-2; D is perhaps TRBD1 (6 bases). V was clipped by 1 base and J by 4 bases, with 10 bases between them. The CDR3 is 14 residues long. Germline values: CDR1 SEHNR, CDR2 FQNEAQ (reference sequence). The CDR3 loop is CASSLGGRGYGYTF. Written as DNA, the CDR3 is TGTGCCAGCAGCTTAGGGGGGCGCGGCTATGGCTACACCTTC.

The J gene is TRBJ2-5, the V gene TRBV9, with 9 bases fitting TRBD2. This CDR3 has 18 amino acids. V was clipped by 0 bases and J by 5 bases; unmatched bases: 14. Per the germline V gene, CDR1 is SGDLS and CDR2 is YYNGEE. For the CDR3, the DNA is TGTGCCAGCAGCGTAGGGCTAGCGGGGCTACTCCGGGGGGAGACCCAGTACTTC. Translated: CASSVGLAGLLRGETQYF. Using reference TRBV9 and TRBJ2-5 for the parts outside the CDR3, the full variable domain is DSGVTQTPKHLITATGQRVTLRCSPRSGDLSVYWYQQSLDQGLQFLIQYYNGEERAKGNILERFSAQQFPDLHSELNLSSLELGDSALYFCASSVGLAGLLRGETQYFGPGTRLLVL.

The chain uses TRBV18 and TRBJ2-5; D not certain. CDR1 and CDR2 (germline): KGHSH, LQKENI. CDR3 length equals 12 residues. The V end lost 11 bases, the J end lost 2 bases, and 12 bases lay between the germline ends. The CDR3 region is CAGSRAQETQYF. In nucleotides, the CDR3 is TGTGCCGGGTCACGGGCTCAAGAGACCCAGTACTTC.

This chain joins TRBV2 and TRBJ1-1; D remains ambiguous. Germline V gene data show CDR1 as SNHLY and CDR2 as FYNNEI. V was cut by 6 bases and J by 5 bases, with 16 bases left in between. The CDR3 totals 14 residues. The CDR3 DNA is TGTGCCAGCAGCCAGGCTCGCGCGGGAACTGAAGCTTTCTTT. It yields the protein CASSQARAGTEAFF.